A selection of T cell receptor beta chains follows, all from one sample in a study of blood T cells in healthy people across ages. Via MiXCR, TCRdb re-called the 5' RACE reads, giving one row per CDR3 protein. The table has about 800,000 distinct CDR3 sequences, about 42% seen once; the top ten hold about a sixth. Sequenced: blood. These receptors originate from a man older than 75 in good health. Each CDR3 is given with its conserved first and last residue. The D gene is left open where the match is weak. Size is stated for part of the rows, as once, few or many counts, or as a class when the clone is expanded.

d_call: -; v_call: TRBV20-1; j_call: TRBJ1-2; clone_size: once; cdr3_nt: TGCAGTGCTAGAGAAGGGGCAGGGAGATATGGCTACACCTTC; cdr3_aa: CSAREGAGRYGYTF
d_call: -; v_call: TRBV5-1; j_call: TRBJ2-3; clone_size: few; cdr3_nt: TGCGCCAGCAGCTCGTCGGAATCCGGGACACTCTCAGATACGCAGTATTTT; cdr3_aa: CASSSSESGTLSDTQYF
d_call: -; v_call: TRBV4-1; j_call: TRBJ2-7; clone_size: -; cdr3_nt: TGCGCCAGCAGCCAGCGCATTAAATACGAGCAGTACTTC; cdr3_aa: CASSQRIKYEQYF
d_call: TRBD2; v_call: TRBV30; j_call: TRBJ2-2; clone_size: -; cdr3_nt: TGTGCCTGGAGTCCGCAACTAGCGGGAGGGGACACCGGGGAGCTGTTTTTT; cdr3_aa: CAWSPQLAGGDTGELFF
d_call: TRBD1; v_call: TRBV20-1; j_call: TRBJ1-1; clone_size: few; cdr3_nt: TGCAGTGCTAGGGCCAGGGGGGCCCTGAACACTGAAGCTTTCTTT; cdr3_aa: CSARARGALNTEAFF
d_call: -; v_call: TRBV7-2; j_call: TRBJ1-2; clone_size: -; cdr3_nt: TGTGCCAGCAGCTTAGCCCCAGGGGACTATGGCTACACCTTC; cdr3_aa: CASSLAPGDYGYTF
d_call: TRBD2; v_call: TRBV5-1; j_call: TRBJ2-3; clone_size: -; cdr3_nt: TGCGCCAGCAGCTTCGGACTAGCGGGAGAGATGAGCACAGATACGCAGTATTTT; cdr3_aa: CASSFGLAGEMSTDTQYF
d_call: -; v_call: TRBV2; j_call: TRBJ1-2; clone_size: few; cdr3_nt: TGTGCCAGCAGTCCTCGGGACACCGGAGGGGTGGACTATGGCTACACCTTC; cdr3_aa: CASSPRDTGGVDYGYTF
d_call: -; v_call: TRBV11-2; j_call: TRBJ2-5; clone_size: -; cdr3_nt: TGTGCCAGCAGCTTCCAGGGTTGGGAGACCCAGTACTTC; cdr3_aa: CASSFQGWETQYF
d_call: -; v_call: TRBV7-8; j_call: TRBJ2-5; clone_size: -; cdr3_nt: TGTGCCAGCAGCCTCCAAGGAGGGACCGCCCGAGAGACCCAGTACTTC; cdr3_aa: CASSLQGGTARETQYF
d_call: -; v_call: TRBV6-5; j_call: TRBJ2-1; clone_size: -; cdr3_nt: TGTGCCAGCAGTACCCCGGGGAGCTCCTACAATGAGCAGTTCTTC; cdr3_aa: CASSTPGSSYNEQFF
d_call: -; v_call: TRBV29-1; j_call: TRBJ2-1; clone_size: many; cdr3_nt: TGCAGCGTTGGATTGGGCCCGGAAGAGCAGTTCTTC; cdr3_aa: CSVGLGPEEQFF
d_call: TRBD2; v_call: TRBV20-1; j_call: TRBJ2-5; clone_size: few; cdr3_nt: TGCAGTGCTACTCAACCGGGACTACAAGAGACCCAGTACTTC; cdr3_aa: CSATQPGLQETQYF
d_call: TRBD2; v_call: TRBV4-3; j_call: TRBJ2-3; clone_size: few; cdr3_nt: TGCGCCAGCAGCCAAGATCGCGGGAGGGTTAATACGCAGTATTTT; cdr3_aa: CASSQDRGRVNTQYF
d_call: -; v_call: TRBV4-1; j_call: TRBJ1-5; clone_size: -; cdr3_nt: TGCGCCAGCAGCCAAGAGAACAGGGACAATCAGCCCCAGCATTTT; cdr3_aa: CASSQENRDNQPQHF
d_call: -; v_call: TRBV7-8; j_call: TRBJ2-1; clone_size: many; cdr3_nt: TGTGCCAGCAGTCCAGCACGGGGGGCTGGTGAGCAGTTCTTC; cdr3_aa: CASSPARGAGEQFF
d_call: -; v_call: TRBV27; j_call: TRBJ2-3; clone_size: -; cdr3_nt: TGTGCCAGCAGCTCGCCTAGCGCTAACGGAGATACGCAGTATTTT; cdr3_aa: CASSSPSANGDTQYF
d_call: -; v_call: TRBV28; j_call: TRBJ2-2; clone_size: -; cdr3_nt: TGTGCCAGCCCGCCGACAGGTTCCCCCTCAGGGGAGCTGTTTTTT; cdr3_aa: CASPPTGSPSGELFF
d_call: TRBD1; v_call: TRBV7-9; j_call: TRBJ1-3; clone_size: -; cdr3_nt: TGTGCCAGCAGCTTGATTCCACAGGGGGCTTCTGGAAACACCATATATTTT; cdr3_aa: CASSLIPQGASGNTIYF
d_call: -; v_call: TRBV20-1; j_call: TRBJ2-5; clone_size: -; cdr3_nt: TGCAGTGCCTACAGAGGAGGAGAAGAGACCCAGTACTTC; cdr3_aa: CSAYRGGEETQYF
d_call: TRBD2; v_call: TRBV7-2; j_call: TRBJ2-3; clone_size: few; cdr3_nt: TGTGCCAGCAGCCAACAAGCGGGGGGGCTGGCAGGTTTAGATACGCAGTATTTT; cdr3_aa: CASSQQAGGLAGLDTQYF
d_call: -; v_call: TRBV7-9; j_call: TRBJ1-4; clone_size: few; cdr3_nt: TGTGCCAGCAGCACCTATCGGGGGGGCGGACGGACTAATGAAAAACTGTTTTTT; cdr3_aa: CASSTYRGGGRTNEKLFF
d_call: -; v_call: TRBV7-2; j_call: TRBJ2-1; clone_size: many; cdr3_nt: TGTGCCAGCAGCGAAAAGGCCGGGTCCACCTACAATGAGCAGTTCTTC; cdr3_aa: CASSEKAGSTYNEQFF
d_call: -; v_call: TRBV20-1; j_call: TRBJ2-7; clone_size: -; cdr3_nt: TGCAGTGCTAGGGGGGTTTGGTCCTACGAGCAGTACTTC; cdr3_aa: CSARGVWSYEQYF
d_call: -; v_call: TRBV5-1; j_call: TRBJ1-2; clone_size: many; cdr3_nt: TGTGCCAGCAGTTTAGCGGATAACTATGGCTACACCTTC; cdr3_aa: CASSLADNYGYTF
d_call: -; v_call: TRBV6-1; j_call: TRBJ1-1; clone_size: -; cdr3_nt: TGTGCCAGCAGAAACAGGGAAGCGAACACTGAAGCTTTCTTT; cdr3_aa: CASRNREANTEAFF
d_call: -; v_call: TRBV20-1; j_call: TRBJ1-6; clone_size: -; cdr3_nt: TGCAGTGCAAGCTACGAGAGCTCCTATAATTCACCCCTCCACTTT; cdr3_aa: CSASYESSYNSPLHF
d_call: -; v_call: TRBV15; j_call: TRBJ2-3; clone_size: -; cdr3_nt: TGTGCCACCAGCAGAGATCGCCCAGATACGCAGTATTTT; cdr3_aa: CATSRDRPDTQYF
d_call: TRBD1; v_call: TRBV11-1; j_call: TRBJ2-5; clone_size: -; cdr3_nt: TGTGCCAGCAGCCCAGACAGGGGGCAGGCCCAGTACTTC; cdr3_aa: CASSPDRGQAQYF
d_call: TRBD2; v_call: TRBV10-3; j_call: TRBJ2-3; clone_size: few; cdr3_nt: TGTGCCATCAGGGACTCAGCGGGAGGGCCTCGGGATACGCAGTATTTT; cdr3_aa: CAIRDSAGGPRDTQYF
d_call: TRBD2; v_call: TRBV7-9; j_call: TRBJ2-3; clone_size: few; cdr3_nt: TGTGCCAGCAGCTCTACTCTAGCGGGAGGAGATACGCAGTATTTT; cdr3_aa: CASSSTLAGGDTQYF
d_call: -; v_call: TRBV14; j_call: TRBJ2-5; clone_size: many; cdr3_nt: TGTGCCAGCAGCGGATGGGGACAAGAGACCCAGTACTTC; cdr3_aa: CASSGWGQETQYF
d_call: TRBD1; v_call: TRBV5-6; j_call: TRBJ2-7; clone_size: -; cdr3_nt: TGTGCCAGCAGCTTGGGACAGGGGGCGCCTTATCTCTACGAGCAGTACTTC; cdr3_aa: CASSLGQGAPYLYEQYF
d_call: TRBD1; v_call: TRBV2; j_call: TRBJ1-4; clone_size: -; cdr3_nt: TGTGCCAGCAGTTCTTACAGGGGGCATAATGAAAAACTGTTTTTT; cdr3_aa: CASSSYRGHNEKLFF
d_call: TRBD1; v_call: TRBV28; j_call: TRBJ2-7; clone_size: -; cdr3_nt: TGTGCCATCGAAGGACAGGGGGCCAGCTCCTACAATGAGCAGTACTTC; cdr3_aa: CAIEGQGASSYNEQYF
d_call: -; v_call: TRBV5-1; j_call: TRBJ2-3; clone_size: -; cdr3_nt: TGCGCCAGCAGCTTGGCCGGAGGGGGTTTAGATTCAGATACGCAGTATTTT; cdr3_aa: CASSLAGGGLDSDTQYF
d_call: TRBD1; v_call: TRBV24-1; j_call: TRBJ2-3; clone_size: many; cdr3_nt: TGTGCCACCAGTGCCCGACAGGGCCCCACAGATACGCAGTATTTT; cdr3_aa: CATSARQGPTDTQYF
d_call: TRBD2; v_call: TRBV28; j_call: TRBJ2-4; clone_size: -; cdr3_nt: TGTGCCAGCAGTCCTAACCTAGCGGGAGGCATAGACATTCAGTACTTC; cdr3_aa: CASSPNLAGGIDIQYF
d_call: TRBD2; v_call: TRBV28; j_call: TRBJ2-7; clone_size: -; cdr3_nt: TGTGCCAGCAGGGGGGGACTAGCGGGGTTCTACGAGCAGTACTTC; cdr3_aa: CASRGGLAGFYEQYF
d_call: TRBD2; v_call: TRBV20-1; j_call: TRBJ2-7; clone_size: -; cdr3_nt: TGCAGTAGTACTAGCGGGAGCAGCACCTACGAGCAGTACTTC; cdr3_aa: CSSTSGSSTYEQYF
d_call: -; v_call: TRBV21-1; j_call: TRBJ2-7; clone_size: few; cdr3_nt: TGTGCCAGCAGCAAAGGCAGCGGGAGGGCCTTTCGCGAGCAGTACTTC; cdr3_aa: CASSKGSGRAFREQYF
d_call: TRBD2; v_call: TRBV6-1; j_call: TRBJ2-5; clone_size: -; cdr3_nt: TGTGCCAGCAGTTTCCCTTGGACTAGCGAACAAGAGACCCAGTACTTC; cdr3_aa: CASSFPWTSEQETQYF
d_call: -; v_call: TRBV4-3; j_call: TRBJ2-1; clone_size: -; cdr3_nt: TGCGCCAGCAGCCATCTAACCGGGGAGGAGGGGTATGAGCAGTTCTTC; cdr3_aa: CASSHLTGEEGYEQFF
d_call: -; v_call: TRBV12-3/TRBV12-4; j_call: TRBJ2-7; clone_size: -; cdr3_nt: TGTGCCAGCAGTTTTGTTGGGACGAGGGAGCAGTACTTC; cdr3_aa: CASSFVGTREQYF
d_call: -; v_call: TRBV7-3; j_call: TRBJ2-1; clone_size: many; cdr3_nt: TGTGCCAGCAGCTTCACCGGGTCTTGGGGGGATGAGCAGTTCTTC; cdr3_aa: CASSFTGSWGDEQFF